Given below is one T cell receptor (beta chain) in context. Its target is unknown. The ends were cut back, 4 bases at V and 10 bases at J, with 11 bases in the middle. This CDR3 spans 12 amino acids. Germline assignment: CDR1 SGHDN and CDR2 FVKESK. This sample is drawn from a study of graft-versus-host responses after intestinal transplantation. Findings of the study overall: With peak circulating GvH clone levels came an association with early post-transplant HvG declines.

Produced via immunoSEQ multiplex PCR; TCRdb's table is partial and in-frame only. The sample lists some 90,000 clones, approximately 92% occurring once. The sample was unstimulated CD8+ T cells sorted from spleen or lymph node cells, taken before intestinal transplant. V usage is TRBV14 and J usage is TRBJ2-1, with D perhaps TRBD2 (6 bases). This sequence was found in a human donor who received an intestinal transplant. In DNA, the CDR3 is TGTGCCAGCAGCCTGACGGGGGTGGAGCAGTTCTTC. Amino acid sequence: CASSLTGVEQFF.